One sample yielded the 9 T cell receptor beta chains listed below, sequenced in a study of blood T cell repertoires in COVID-19. Sequenced by immunoSEQ multiplex PCR; TCRdb stores in-frame clones only, minus some. The profile shows about 180,000 clones, approximately 86% of them singletons. Sequenced sample: PBMCs or T cells enriched from blood (not recorded which). These receptors originate from a man aged 55 to 69 who had recovered from COVID-19.

The chain joins TRBV30 to TRBJ1-1, with 7 bases lining up with TRBD1. Trimming took 0 bases from V and 1 from J; bases not matched to a gene: 5. CDR1 is GTSNPN, CDR2 SVGIG, per germline (reference sequence). The CDR3 loop spans 15 amino acids. The chain's CDR3 is CAWSVRTGTNTEAFF. The DNA for the CDR3 is TGTGCCTGGAGTGTAAGGACAGGTACGAACACTGAAGCTTTCTTT.

The genes are TRBV19 and TRBJ1-5; 7 bases map to TRBD1. This CDR3 is 15 amino acids long. V trimming: 5 bases; J trimming: 1 base; junction bases outside the gene matches: 5. CDR1 and CDR2 from the germline V gene are LNHDA and SQIVND (reference sequence). The DNA for the CDR3 is TGTGCCAGTAGTGGATACAGGGGAAGCAATCAGCCCCAGCATTTT. Translated, it gives CASSGYRGSNQPQHF. The variable domain in full, with the rest retrieved from reference TRBV19 and TRBJ1-5, is DGGITQSPKYLFRKEGQNVTLSCEQNLNHDAMYWYRQDPGQGLRLIYYSQIVNDFQKGDIAEGYSVSREKKESFPLTVTSAQKNPTAFYLCASSGYRGSNQPQHFGDGTRLSIL.

J is TRBJ2-1 and V is TRBV4-1; D is perhaps TRBD2 (7 bases). This CDR3 is 13 amino acids long. Germline-derived CDR1 and CDR2 are MGHRA and YSYEKL. Trimming took 3 bases from V and 8 from J, leaving 11 bases between them. CDR3 nucleotide sequence: TGCGCCAGCAGCCATGGGGGGGCGGATGAGCAGTTCTTC. It translates to CASSHGGADEQFF.

The rearrangement uses TRBV19 and TRBJ2-2; 8 nucleotides line up with TRBD1. CDR1 and CDR2 from the germline V gene are LNHDA and SQIVND (reference sequence). This CDR3 contains 15 residues. With V trimmed by 7 bases and J by 4 bases, 8 bases remained unmatched. CDR3 sequence reads: CASKDRVRGTGELFF. The DNA of the CDR3 is TGTGCCAGTAAGGACAGGGTGAGGGGCACCGGGGAGCTGTTTTTT.

The chain is built from TRBV7-9 and TRBJ2-3; D may be TRBD1 (5 bases). Germline V gene sequence: CDR1 SEHNR, CDR2 FQNEAQ (reference sequence). This CDR3 has 13 amino acids. The V gene lost 5 bases and the J gene lost 5 bases, with 11 bases spanning the gap. The CDR3 DNA follows: TGTGCCAGCAGCCCTTGGACAAAAGATACGCAGTATTTT. Its translation: CASSPWTKDTQYF.

The gene calls are TRBV11-2 and TRBJ2-7, with 13 bases that match TRBD2. Germline lookup yields CDR1 SGHAT and CDR2 FQNNGV. CDR3 length equals 18 residues. The J segment lost 4 bases and the V segment lost 2 bases, leaving 11 bases of the junction unmatched. The CDR3 protein is CASSLTPQGLAGRYEQYF. In DNA, the CDR3 is TGTGCCAGCAGCTTAACCCCGCAGGGACTAGCGGGAAGATACGAGCAGTACTTC.

The V call is TRBV12-3 or TRBV12-4, the J call TRBJ2-3; D ambiguous. This CDR3 has 12 residues. Trimming pared 6 bases from V and 4 bases from J, leaving 8 bases between. The CDR3: CASSHTPDTQYF. DNA for the CDR3: TGTGCCAGCAGCCACACCCCAGATACGCAGTATTTT.

This rearrangement joins TRBV10-2 to TRBJ1-1; D is uncertain. V shed 8 bases and J shed 1 base, with 20 bases lying between them. CDR3 length: 16 residues. Germline-derived CDR1 and CDR2 are WSHSY and SAAADI. DNA of the CDR3: TGCGCCAGCGCCCGACCCATTGGAGGCCAGAACACTGAAGCTTTCTTT. This encodes CASARPIGGQNTEAFF.

The V gene is TRBV4-1, the J gene TRBJ2-2, with 10 bases identical to TRBD2. The CDR3 consists of 15 residues. V lost 8 bases to trimming and J lost 6 bases; unmatched junction nucleotides: 9. In germline, CDR1 is MGHRA, CDR2 YSYEKL. CDR3 sequence: CASGPSGSDAGELFF. DNA for the CDR3: TGCGCCAGCGGACCTAGCGGGAGTGACGCCGGGGAGCTGTTTTTT.